This entry concerns a single T cell receptor beta chain. The antigen is not known. V was shortened by 2 bases and J by 7 bases, with 6 bases between the two germline ends. The germline gives CDR1 DFQATT, CDR2 SNEGSKA (reference sequence). The CDR3 sequence is 11 residues long. Repertoires were generated with immunoSEQ multiplex PCR, while TCRdb's copy carries only in-frame clones and drops some. This table holds about 1 million clones, about 75% found once. The data belong to a study of shared clonotypes between healthy human individuals. Broader study findings: Among the subsets, naive ones generally showed larger estimated richness than memory ones.

The sequence derives from a man aged 18 to 35 in good health. This rearrangement joins TRBV20-1 to TRBJ2-1; D gene unclear. Material for sequencing was memory CD4+ T cells sorted from blood. The subset: CD45RA-negative fraction. The CDR3 DNA reads TGCAGTGCTAGAATGGGAAATGAGCAGTTCTTC. Its translation is CSARMGNEQFF.